This T cell receptor (beta chain) was recorded in a study of breast tumors, draining lymph nodes, adjacent tissues. V shed 3 bases, J shed 6 bases, and the junction held 3 bases outside the gene matches. The CDR3 is made up of 15 amino acids. In germline, CDR1 is SGHDN, CDR2 FVKESK. MiXCR was run by TCRdb on the multiplex PCR reads, yielding one entry per CDR3 protein. The data show tens of thousands of distinct CDR3 sequences, roughly 69% seen once. The chain uses TRBV14 and TRBJ1-6; 9 nucleotides agree with TRBD1. Sequenced: breast tumor tissue. The sequence was obtained from a female donor with breast cancer. Some clones in this sample may be carry-over from other donors' samples. DNA for the CDR3: TGTGCCAGCAGCCACGTGGGACAGGGTAATTCACCCCTCCACTTT. Translating it yields CASSHVGQGNSPLHF.